The 23 T cell receptor beta chains below all came from one sample that was sequenced in a study of CD8+ T cells in alopecia areata. The sequencing template was cDNA reverse transcribed from extracted RNA. Repertoires were generated with immunoSEQ multiplex PCR, while TCRdb's copy carries only in-frame clones and drops some. The profile shows some 220,000 clones, around three fifths of them singletons. This sample's treatment: oral pan-JAK inhibitor, 5-10 mg twice daily. Sequences were derived from CD4+ T cells sorted from blood, sampled at week 4, from a patient treated with tofacitinib. Source of these receptors: a human donor with alopecia areata.

The CDR3 region is CSVGNWEVQYF. Here the CDR3 DNA reads TGCAGCGTGGGGAACTGGGAGGTGCAGTACTTC. The chain uses TRBV29-1 and TRBJ2-7; D possibly corresponds to TRBD2 (6 bases). V was cut by 6 bases and J by 9 bases, with 15 bases left in between. Germline V CDR1 and CDR2: SQVTM, ANQGSEA. This CDR3 comprises 11 residues.

This clone has only a few counts. This chain links TRBV30 with TRBJ1-6; D remains ambiguous. CDR1 is GTSNPN and CDR2 is SVGIG in the germline V gene (reference sequence). Trimming removed 0 bases from V and 7 bases from J, with 7 bases in between. The CDR3 sequence is 13 residues long. CDR3 loop: CAWSVKGNSPLHF. CDR3 DNA: TGTGCCTGGAGTGTAAAGGGAAATTCACCCCTCCACTTT.

This clone was observed a few times. The chain carries TRBV7-3 and TRBJ1-6; 7 nucleotides match TRBD1. CDR1 and CDR2 (germline): SGHTA, FQGTGA. This CDR3 comprises 15 residues. V lost 5 bases to trimming and J lost 14 bases; unmatched junction nucleotides: 15. The CDR3 protein is CASSRAGTDGRTLHF. DNA of the CDR3: TGTGCCAGCAGCCGCGCCGGGACAGACGGTCGGACCCTCCACTTT.

The chain carries TRBV29-1 and TRBJ1-1; 9 bases match TRBD1. Germline CDR1 SQVTM, CDR2 ANQGSEA. Trimming removed 1 base from V and 1 base from J; junction bases left unmatched: 4. The CDR3 runs to 15 residues. CDR3 residues: CSVEGTGDPNTEAFF. The CDR3 DNA reads as TGCAGCGTTGAAGGGACAGGGGACCCGAACACTGAAGCTTTCTTT.

The chain employs TRBV7-2 and TRBJ2-7; D may be TRBD1 (6 bases). V lost 3 bases and J 2 bases, leaving 11 bases between the germline ends. This CDR3 contains 14 residues. CDR1 and CDR2 from the germline V gene are SGHTA and FQGNSA. CDR3 sequence (DNA): TGTGCCAGCAGCTTTGACAGGATGGCCTACGAGCAGTACTTC. Translated: CASSFDRMAYEQYF.

The chain links TRBV6-1 to TRBJ2-3; D not resolved. CDR3 length: 13 residues. Germline V gene sequence: CDR1 MNHNS, CDR2 SASEGT. The ends were cut back, 5 bases at V and 2 bases at J, with 8 bases in the middle. The CDR3 DNA reads TGTGCCAGCAGTCCCCATCCCACAGATACGCAGTATTTT. Protein product: CASSPHPTDTQYF.

The chain links TRBV30 to TRBJ2-2; 8 bases map to TRBD2. Losses at the gene ends were 4 bases for V and 1 base for J; bases not matched to a gene: 2. This CDR3 contains 14 residues. Germline V CDR1 and CDR2: GTSNPN, SVGIG (reference sequence). The CDR3 sequence: CAWTAGVNTGELFF. CDR3 nucleotides: TGTGCCTGGACAGCGGGGGTGAACACCGGGGAGCTGTTTTTT. Based on the CDR3 plus reference TRBV30 and TRBJ2-2, the full variable domain is SQTIHQWPATLVQPVGSPLSLECTVEGTSNPNLYWYRQAAGRGLQLLFYSVGIGQISSEVPQNLSASRPQDRQFILSSKKLLLSDSGFYLCAWTAGVNTGELFFGEGSRLTVL.

V gene TRBV5-1 combines with J gene TRBJ2-7, with D tentatively TRBD2 (6 bases). With 4 bases removed from V and 3 bases from J, the gap between germline ends came to 14 bases. CDR1 and CDR2 from the germline V gene are SGHRS and YFSETQ. The CDR3 has 14 residues. The CDR3 coding sequence is TGCGCCAGCAGCCCGCGGGACCCTGGCTACGAGCAGTACTTC. Protein: CASSPRDPGYEQYF.

This clone came up a few times. The chain combines TRBV4-1 with TRBJ1-1; TRBD1 agrees at 7 bases. V lost 4 bases and J lost 1; bases outside the gene matches: 3. The CDR3 has 14 amino acids. Germline V gene data show CDR1 as MGHRA and CDR2 as YSYEKL. The CDR3 reads CASSLRTGNTEAFF. The CDR3 bases are TGCGCCAGCAGCCTCAGGACAGGGAACACTGAAGCTTTCTTT.

This chain connects TRBV29-1 to TRBJ1-1, with unresolved D. Germline assignment: CDR1 SQVTM and CDR2 ANQGSEA. The CDR3 sequence is 12 residues long. V was cut by 6 bases and J by 1 base, with 9 bases left in between. The CDR3 DNA reads as TGCAGCGTGGAGGTTTCGAACACTGAAGCTTTCTTT. Its translation is CSVEVSNTEAFF.

CDR3 region: CASSQEGSGGSETQYF. The DNA for the CDR3 is TGCGCCAGCAGCCAAGAAGGTAGCGGGGGGTCAGAGACCCAGTACTTC. The rearrangement uses TRBV4-3 and TRBJ2-5, with 10 bases matching TRBD2. There are 16 residues in the CDR3. J lost 4 bases, V lost 0 bases, and 5 bases had no gene match. Germline V CDR1 and CDR2: LGHNA, YSLEER.

The gene calls are TRBV15 and TRBJ2-5; 7 bases map to TRBD2. V shed 5 bases and J 4 bases; nucleotides not matched to a gene: 7. The CDR3 has 14 amino acids. Germline CDR1 LNHNV, CDR2 YYDKDF (reference sequence). CDR3 protein: CATSPRGDGETQYF. For the CDR3, the DNA is TGTGCCACCAGCCCACGGGGGGACGGAGAGACCCAGTACTTC.

V usage is TRBV5-1 and J usage is TRBJ2-5; D call uncertain. CDR1 and CDR2 (germline): SGHRS, YFSETQ. Between the trimmed V and J ends, which lost 1 base and 5 bases, there was a span of 9 bases. The CDR3 totals 13 residues. CDR3 sequence (DNA): TGCGCCAGCAGCTTGTACGGCCCCGAGACCCAGTACTTC. Residues: CASSLYGPETQYF.

V is TRBV25-1 and J is TRBJ2-3; 11 nucleotides align to TRBD2. The trim removed 5 bases at V and 4 bases at J, leaving 5 bases unmatched. The CDR3 loop spans 15 amino acids. Germline CDR1 reads MGHDK; CDR2 reads SYGVNS. The CDR3 here is CASSNSGGASDTQYF. The CDR3 DNA follows: TGTGCCAGCAGTAATAGCGGGGGGGCCTCAGATACGCAGTATTTT.

The chain links TRBV29-1 to TRBJ2-1, with D possibly being TRBD2 (7 bases). The CDR3 length is 12 residues. Trimming cost V 6 bases and J 6 bases, with 12 bases left between them. Germline-derived CDR1 and CDR2 are SQVTM and ANQGSEA. The CDR3 region is CSVGGRPNEQFF. The DNA for the CDR3 is TGCAGCGTCGGGGGGCGGCCCAATGAGCAGTTCTTC.

The chain combines TRBV10-3 with TRBJ2-3; TRBD1 aligns across 8 bases. The CDR3 is made up of 14 amino acids. V lost 10 bases and J lost 6; bases outside the gene matches: 12. The germline V gene encodes CDR1 ENHRY and CDR2 SYGVKD. In DNA, the CDR3 is TGTGCCACCACTTCGGGACAGGTGGTGGATACGCAGTATTTT. Its protein product is CATTSGQVVDTQYF.

The chain couples TRBV29-1 to TRBJ1-2; D might be TRBD1 (5 bases). Germline V CDR1 and CDR2: SQVTM, ANQGSEA. V was pared by 0 bases and J by 2 bases, with 13 bases between. CDR3 length equals 15 residues. This CDR3 is CSVEDLVRQNYGYTF. The CDR3 DNA reads TGCAGCGTTGAAGATCTTGTGCGACAGAACTATGGCTACACCTTC.

The table lists this clone with a few counts. This rearrangement joins TRBV7-9 to TRBJ2-5; TRBD2 matches 8 bases. Unmatched junction bases numbered 1, after V lost 2 bases and J lost 5 bases. The CDR3 has 13 residues. Germline values: CDR1 SEHNR, CDR2 FQNEAQ (reference sequence). Here the CDR3 reads CASSLTGGETQYF. The CDR3 DNA follows: TGTGCCAGCAGCTTAACGGGAGGGGAGACCCAGTACTTC.

The gene calls are TRBV29-1 and TRBJ2-6; TRBD1 is a possible D gene (6 bases). CDR1 and CDR2 from the germline V gene are SQVTM and ANQGSEA. The V end lost 1 base, the J end lost 0 bases, and 19 bases lay between the germline ends. The CDR3 runs 19 residues. The CDR3 protein is CSVEGERTAPDSGANVLTF. The CDR3 DNA is TGCAGCGTTGAAGGGGAACGGACAGCGCCCGACTCTGGGGCCAACGTCCTGACTTTC.

The chain uses TRBV5-1 and TRBJ1-1, with 7 bases lining up with TRBD1. J lost 1 base, V lost 3 bases, and 3 bases had no gene match. The CDR3 is 14 amino acids. Germline V gives CDR1 SGHRS, CDR2 YFSETQ. DNA of the CDR3: TGCGCCAGCAGCTCGGCAGGGGGGAACACTGAAGCTTTCTTT. Its translation: CASSSAGGNTEAFF.

The chain combines TRBV5-1 with TRBJ2-3; TRBD2 matches 10 bases. J gave up 0 bases and V 4 bases, and 5 bases lay outside the gene matches. Germline loops: CDR1 SGHRS, CDR2 YFSETQ. The CDR3 covers 16 residues. The CDR3 sequence: CASSPSSGGSTDTQYF. CDR3 in DNA: TGCGCCAGCAGCCCATCTAGCGGGGGCAGCACAGATACGCAGTATTTT.

The rearrangement joins TRBV29-1 to TRBJ1-5; 7 positions match TRBD1. This CDR3 contains 12 residues. The ends lost 5 bases at V and 7 bases at J; junction bases unmatched: 5. Per the germline V gene, CDR1 is SQVTM and CDR2 is ANQGSEA. This CDR3 is CSVRDRDQPQHF. The CDR3 bases are TGCAGCGTTCGCGACAGGGACCAGCCCCAGCATTTT.

The table lists this clone with a few counts. The chain recombines TRBV11-2 with TRBJ2-1, with 12 bases aligning to TRBD2. CDR3 length: 17 amino acids. Unmatched junction bases numbered 7, after V lost 1 base and J lost 6 bases. From germline, CDR1 is SGHAT and CDR2 FQNNGV. The CDR3 region is CASSLGLAGGLTNEQFF. Here the CDR3 DNA reads TGTGCCAGCAGCTTAGGTCTAGCGGGGGGGCTAACCAATGAGCAGTTCTTC.